Reported below is one T cell receptor beta chain. Its antigen is still unknown. This record comes from a study of tumor-infiltrating lymphocytes in localized non-small cell lung cancer. For the study at large: Some samples were collected after neoadjuvant chemotherapy; smokers, never-smokers and several histologies were included. From each patient, both tumor and uninvolved lung, non-adjacent to tumor, were sampled.

Study conclusions and caveats: Only some patients had TCR sequencing, depending on available tissue. Technical variation could not be separated from intratumor heterogeneity here.

The germline gives CDR1 LNHDA, CDR2 SQIVND (reference sequence). Unmatched junction bases numbered 10, after V lost 4 bases and J lost 7 bases. The length of the CDR3 is 15 residues. The protocol was immunoSEQ multiplex PCR, while the TCRdb copy is restricted to in-frame clones and leaves out a portion. Among several thousand clones listed, 71% were seen once. V usage is TRBV19 and J usage is TRBJ1-3; 7 nucleotides match TRBD1. The sequence was collected from a human donor with non-small cell lung cancer. Sequenced sample: lung tumor tissue. The CDR3 nucleotides read TGTGCCAGTAGTACCCTGACAGGGTTGGCGAACACCATATATTTT. Its protein product is CASSTLTGLANTIYF.